This T cell receptor beta chain was recorded in a study of T-cell reconstitution after alpha-beta-depleted transplantation in children. The TCRbeta library incorporated unique molecular identifiers. From the PCR reads, TCRdb called clonotypes with MiXCR, one entry per CDR3 protein. The sample includes approximately 210,000 distinct CDR3 sequences, 13% to 15% of them seen just once. There are many counts of this clonotype. The source is a human donor who donated a stem cell graft to a child with acute lymphoblastic leukemia. The specimen was PBMCs from the stem cell graft donor, collected from the stem cell graft.

The CDR3: CASSLLNSMEKLFF. As DNA, the CDR3 is TGTGCCAGCAGCTTGTTAAACAGTATGGAAAAACTGTTTTTT. V is TRBV5-6 and J is TRBJ1-4; D uncertain. Trimming shortened V by 1 base and J by 8 bases, and 12 bases separated the two germline ends. Germline lookup yields CDR1 SGHDT and CDR2 YYEEEE. This CDR3 contains 14 residues.